What follows is one T cell receptor beta chain and its context. The entry originates in a study of blood T cell repertoires in COVID-19. Trimming cost V 5 bases and J 6 bases; bases outside gene matches: 5. The CDR3 spans 14 residues. The germline CDR1 and CDR2 sequences are SQVTM and ANQGSEA. Methods used by the authors: The authors estimated nucleated cell counts from reference gene primer amplification. TCRdb's copy holds only in-frame clones and misses some; the assay was immunoSEQ multiplex PCR. V, J and clone size reflect that table, while D and trimming were determined from the DNA. Among some 220,000 clones, more than 80% were seen once, and the ten largest hold around 5.5%.

The sample was peripheral blood. The gene calls are TRBV29-1 and TRBJ2-2; 11 bases agree with TRBD1. The origin of this receptor is a human donor in a cohort sampled during active COVID-19. CDR3: CSVQGQGGAGELFF. CDR3 nucleotide sequence: TGCAGCGTTCAGGGACAGGGGGGAGCCGGGGAGCTGTTTTTT.